This entry features one TCR beta chain sequence. What it recognizes is unknown. Clones were read by immunoSEQ multiplex PCR, and TCRdb kept only the in-frame ones, dropping some. The table lists about 680,000 clones, 89% of them singletons. These data are taken from a study of Ad26.COV2.S vaccination and SARS-CoV-2 variants. Study overall: This donor came from the COV1001 trial of Ad26.COV2.S.

Indicated treatment: around 19 received Ad26.COV2.S at low or high dose, single or two shots; several received placebo; per-sample allocation not given. The investigators took samples on day 63 after the first vaccine or placebo injection. The vaccine antigen was prefusion-stabilized Wuhan SARS-CoV-2 spike. Germline V lookup: CDR1 LGHDT, CDR2 YNNKEL (reference sequence). CDR3 length: 12 amino acids. V dropped 5 bases and J dropped 5 bases, with 10 bases sitting between them. Study-wide results and limits: Higher spike-specific TCR breadth was found in vaccine recipients than in placebo recipients. Comparability of non-spike TCR breadth was observed across vaccine and placebo recipients.

V usage is TRBV3-1 (or the pseudogene TRBV3-2) and J usage is TRBJ2-7; D call uncertain. This receptor was taken from a person aged 18-65 years who received the Ad26.COV2.S COVID-19 vaccine or a placebo. The sequencing used peripheral blood, collected in a trial of Ad26.COV2.S vaccine versus placebo. The chain's CDR3 is CASSDPPHEQYF. The CDR3 DNA reads TGTGCCAGCAGCGACCCCCCCCACGAGCAGTACTTC.